One and the same sample provided the 12 T cell receptor beta chains below, sequenced in a study of blood T cell repertoires in COVID-19. The assay was immunoSEQ multiplex PCR, and TCRdb's table has in-frame clones only and misses some. The table includes 50,000 to 70,000 clones, about 76% detected once. Sample: peripheral blood. The receptors derive from a man aged 45 to 65 with active or convalescent COVID-19.

The V and J genes are TRBV11-2 and TRBJ2-2, with D unclear. V was shortened by 3 bases and J by 8 bases, with 4 bases between the two germline ends. This CDR3 region has 11 residues. Germline assignment: CDR1 SGHAT and CDR2 FQNNGV. CDR3 sequence: CASSLRGELFF. The CDR3 DNA reads TGTGCCAGCAGCTTGCGGGGGGAGCTGTTTTTT.

The chain uses TRBV19 and TRBJ2-2; TRBD2 matches at 9 bases. Looked up from germline, CDR1 is LNHDA and CDR2 is SQIVND (reference sequence). Losses at the gene ends were 6 bases for V and 2 bases for J; bases not matched to a gene: 4. The CDR3 contains 15 residues. CDR3: CASRPSGINTGELFF. CDR3 nucleotides: TGTGCCAGTAGGCCTAGCGGGATAAACACCGGGGAGCTGTTTTTT.

This chain uses TRBV2 with TRBJ1-5, with D possibly matching TRBD1 (6 bases). V lost 4 bases and J 1 base, leaving 14 bases between the germline ends. Per the germline V gene, CDR1 is SNHLY and CDR2 is FYNNEI. This CDR3 spans 16 amino acids. The CDR3: CASSVGGGRSNQPQHF. The CDR3 DNA sequence: TGTGCCAGCAGTGTAGGTGGGGGCCGAAGCAATCAGCCCCAGCATTTT.

DNA of the CDR3: TGTGCCAGCAGCATCCAGCGGGGGGGAGGAGAGACCCAGTACTTC. Translated, it gives CASSIQRGGGETQYF. The rearrangement uses TRBV13 and TRBJ2-5; 10 nucleotides line up with TRBD2. Germline V lookup: CDR1 PRHDT, CDR2 FYEKMQ (reference sequence). V lost 5 bases and J lost 4; bases outside the gene matches: 7. This CDR3 region has 15 residues.

The genes are TRBV24-1 and TRBJ1-4; 8 bases match TRBD1. The CDR3 has 18 amino acids. CDR1 is KGHDR and CDR2 is SFDVKD in the germline V gene. V dropped 4 bases and J dropped 6; count of bases not matched to a gene: 15. The chain's CDR3 is CATSDRRVQGGRYEKLFF. In DNA, the CDR3 is TGTGCCACCAGTGACCGACGGGTACAGGGGGGGAGGTATGAAAAACTGTTTTTT.

The rearrangement links TRBV5-4 to TRBJ2-2; 8 nucleotides line up with TRBD1. CDR1 and CDR2 (germline): SGHNT, YYREEE (reference sequence). J gave up 4 bases and V 2 bases, and 4 bases lay outside the gene matches. This CDR3 has 15 amino acids. The CDR3 loop reads CASSFQGAGTGELFF. CDR3 DNA: TGTGCCAGCAGCTTCCAGGGGGCTGGCACCGGGGAGCTGTTTTTT.

This clone has a count of ten or more. The genes are TRBV5-1 and TRBJ2-7; 8 bases are shared with TRBD2. There are 14 residues in the CDR3. CDR1 is SGHRS and CDR2 is YFSETQ in the germline V gene. The J segment lost 5 bases and the V segment lost 2 bases, leaving 6 bases of the junction unmatched. The CDR3 DNA follows: TGCGCCAGCAGCTTATCAGCGGGAGTCCACGAGCAGTACTTC. Translating it yields CASSLSAGVHEQYF.

This chain uses TRBV1 with TRBJ2-3; TRBD2, as called in the table, went unchecked against the DNA. TRBV1 is tagged as a pseudogene. The CDR3 spans 15 residues. The CDR3 sequence: CTSSRGGGCTDTQYF. CDR3 bases: TGCACCAGCAGCCGGGGGGGTGGATGCACAGATACGCAGTATTTT.

The CDR3 region has the DNA TGTGCCAGCAGCAACGTAGGGGGCGCAGCTTTCTTT. Translated, it gives CASSNVGGAAFF. V is TRBV3-1 (or the pseudogene TRBV3-2) and J is TRBJ1-1; 7 positions agree with TRBD1. The CDR3 covers 12 residues. The trim removed 5 bases at V and 10 bases at J, leaving 7 bases unmatched. CDR1 and CDR2 (germline): LGHDT, YNNKEL (reference sequence).

This clone was seen only once. The J gene is TRBJ2-2, the V gene TRBV7-9, with D tentatively TRBD1 (6 bases). This CDR3 spans 15 amino acids. Germline CDR1 is SEHNR and CDR2 is FQNEAQ (reference sequence). The V end lost 4 bases, the J end lost 6 bases, and 15 bases lay between the germline ends. CDR3 loop: CASSSMPGAAGELFF. The CDR3 DNA sequence: TGTGCCAGCAGCTCCATGCCAGGGGCCGCCGGGGAGCTGTTTTTT.

This clone was recorded once. The gene calls are TRBV28 and TRBJ1-1; tentative D call: TRBD1 (6 bases). V lost 10 bases, J lost 7 bases, and 19 bases lay in between. CDR3 size: 13 residues. Germline V gene data show CDR1 as MDHEN and CDR2 as SYDVKM. The CDR3 loop reads CATLHREQGEAFF. Here the CDR3 DNA reads TGTGCCACACTCCACAGGGAACAAGGTGAAGCTTTCTTT.

The V gene is TRBV6-5, the J gene TRBJ2-7; the D gene is possibly TRBD1 (6 bases). The germline CDR1 and CDR2 sequences are MNHEY and SVGAGI. CDR3 size: 13 residues. The V and J ends lost 0 bases and 4 bases respectively, with 7 bases between them. The DNA for the CDR3 is TGTGCCAGCAGTTACTCGCAGGGGTACGAGCAGTACTTC. This gives the protein CASSYSQGYEQYF.